This passage covers 2 T cell receptor beta chains from one sample sequenced in a study of post-analysis software for immune sequencing data. Study-wide results and caveats: With TRBV5-6, TRBV5-1 and TRBV20-1 included, about five TRBV segments were more frequent in patients than in controls.

Included in the TCR beta cDNA libraries were unique molecular identifiers. Each CDR3 protein gets one entry after TCRdb re-called the PCR reads with MiXCR. The sample carries some 500,000 distinct CDR3 sequences, 45% recorded once. Their specific antigens are unknown. The sample was blood. Every receptor here comes from a girl between 5 and 17 years old with multiple sclerosis.

In this sample, this clonotype turned up once. V gene TRBV28 combines with J gene TRBJ1-6, with a possible D match to TRBD1 (5 bases). The CDR3 covers 14 residues. CDR1 and CDR2 (germline): MDHEN, SYDVKM. With 6 bases removed from V and 4 bases from J, the gap between germline ends came to 10 bases. CDR3 DNA: TGTGCCAGCAGCTCAGGGAATTATAATTCACCCCTCCACTTT. Translation: CASSSGNYNSPLHF.

The chain couples TRBV27 to TRBJ2-1; 9 bases agree with TRBD2. Trimming at V came to 3 bases and at J to 5 bases, leaving 14 bases not matched to a gene. CDR1 MNHEY and CDR2 SMNVEV come from the germline V gene (reference sequence). The CDR3 is 18 amino acids. The CDR3 DNA sequence: TGTGCCAGCAGTTTTTTGGCCATCGCGGGAGGGCCCAACAATGAGCAGTTCTTC. It is translated as CASSFLAIAGGPNNEQFF.